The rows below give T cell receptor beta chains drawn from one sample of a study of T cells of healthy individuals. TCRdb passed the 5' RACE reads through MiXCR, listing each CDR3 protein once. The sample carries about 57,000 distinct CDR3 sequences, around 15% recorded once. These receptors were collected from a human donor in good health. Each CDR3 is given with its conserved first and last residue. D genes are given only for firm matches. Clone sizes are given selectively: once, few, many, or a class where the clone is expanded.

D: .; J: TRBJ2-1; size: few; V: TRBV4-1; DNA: TGCGCCAGCAGCCAAGATAGCCTGGCAGGCTCCTACAATGAGCAGTTCTTC; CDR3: CASSQDSLAGSYNEQFF
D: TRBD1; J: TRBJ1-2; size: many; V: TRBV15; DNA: TGTGCCACCAGCAGTGAATATGGAGCCGGGACAGGGGGCTTGGGAGGCTACACCTTC; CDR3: CATSSEYGAGTGGLGGYTF
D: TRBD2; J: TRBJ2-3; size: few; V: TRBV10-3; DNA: TGTGCCATCAGTGAGGACCCCGCGGGAGGGCAGAAAGATACGCAGTATTTT; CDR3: CAISEDPAGGQKDTQYF
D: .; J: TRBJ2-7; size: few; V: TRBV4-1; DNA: TGCGCCAGCAGCCGGGGAAGGGACTCCTACGAGCAGTACTTC; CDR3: CASSRGRDSYEQYF
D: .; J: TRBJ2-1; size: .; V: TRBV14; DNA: TGTGCCAGCAGCCTAGACCCCCCCCCGTATGAGCAGTTCTTC; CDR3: CASSLDPPPYEQFF
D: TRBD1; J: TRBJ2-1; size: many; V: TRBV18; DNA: TGTGCCAGCTCACTTAGGACAGGCAGCTCCTACAATGAGCAGTTCTTC; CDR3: CASSLRTGSSYNEQFF
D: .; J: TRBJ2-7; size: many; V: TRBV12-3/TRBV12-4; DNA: TGTGCCAGCAGTTCTCCAGGGTACGAGCAGTACTTC; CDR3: CASSSPGYEQYF
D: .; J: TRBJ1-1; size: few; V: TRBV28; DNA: TGTGCCAGCAGTTTATTTTACACTGAAGCTTTCTTT; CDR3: CASSLFYTEAFF
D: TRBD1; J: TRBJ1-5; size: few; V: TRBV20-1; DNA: TGCAGTGCCCAGGACAGGGGATTTGGCAATCAGCCCCAGCATTTT; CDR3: CSAQDRGFGNQPQHF
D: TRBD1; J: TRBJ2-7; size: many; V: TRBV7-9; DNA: TGTGCCAGCAGCTTAAATCAGGGGGCTTGGGGCTACGAGCAGTACTTC; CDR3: CASSLNQGAWGYEQYF
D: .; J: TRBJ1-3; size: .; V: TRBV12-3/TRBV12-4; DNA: TGTGCCAGCAGTCGCGGGCCTTCCTCTGGAAACACCATATATTTT; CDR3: CASSRGPSSGNTIYF
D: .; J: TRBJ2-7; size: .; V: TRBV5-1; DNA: TGCGCCAGCAGCTTGGAGGGGTTGGGCGAGCAGTACTTC; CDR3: CASSLEGLGEQYF
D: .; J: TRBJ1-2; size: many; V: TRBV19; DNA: TGTGCCCCGAAGGGCCATCTAACCTATGGCTACACCTTC; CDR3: CAPKGHLTYGYTF
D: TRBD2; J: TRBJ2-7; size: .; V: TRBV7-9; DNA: TGTGCCAGCAGCCCACGGACTAGTTCCCACGAGCAGTACTTC; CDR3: CASSPRTSSHEQYF
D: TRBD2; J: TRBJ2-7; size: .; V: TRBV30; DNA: TGTGCCTGGAGGGGGGAGTCTAGCGGTAGATACGAGCAGTACTTC; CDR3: CAWRGESSGRYEQYF
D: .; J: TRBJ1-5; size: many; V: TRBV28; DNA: TGTGCCAGCAGTTTAAGGGGTGAGCATCAGCCCCAGCATTTT; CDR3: CASSLRGEHQPQHF
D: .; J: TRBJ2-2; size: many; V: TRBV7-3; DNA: TGTGCCAGCAGCGCAGGCAACACCGGGGAGCTGTTTTTT; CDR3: CASSAGNTGELFF
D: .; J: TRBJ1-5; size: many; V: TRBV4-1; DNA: TGCGCCAGCAGCCAAGTTCTTAGCGGCAATCAGCCCCAGCATTTT; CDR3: CASSQVLSGNQPQHF
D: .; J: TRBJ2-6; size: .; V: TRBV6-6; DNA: TGTGCCAGCAGGGGGGTGGGGGCCAACGTCCTGACTTTC; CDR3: CASRGVGANVLTF
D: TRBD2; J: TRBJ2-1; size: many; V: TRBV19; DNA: TGTGCCAGTAGTCCCCTTGGGACTAGCGGAATCTCCTACAATGAGCAGTTCTTC; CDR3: CASSPLGTSGISYNEQFF
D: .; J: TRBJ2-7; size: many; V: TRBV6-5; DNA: TGTGCCAGCAGTTTGGCTGGGTACGAGCAGTACTTC; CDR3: CASSLAGYEQYF
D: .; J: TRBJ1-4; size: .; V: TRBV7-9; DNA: TGTGCCAGCAGCTCCAGCGGGTTGGATGAAAAACTGTTTTTT; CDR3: CASSSSGLDEKLFF
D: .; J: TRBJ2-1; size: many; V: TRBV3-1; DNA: TGTGCCAGCAGCCTCCGGAGGGGGATCTCCTACAATGAGCAGTTCTTC; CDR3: CASSLRRGISYNEQFF
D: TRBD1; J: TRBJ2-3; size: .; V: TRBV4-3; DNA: TGCGCCAGGATACTTAGGCAGGGGGCAGATACGCAGTATTTT; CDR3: CARILRQGADTQYF
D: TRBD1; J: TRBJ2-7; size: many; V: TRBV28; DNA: TGTGCCAGCAGTTTCGGACAGGCCTACGAGCAGTACTTC; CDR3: CASSFGQAYEQYF
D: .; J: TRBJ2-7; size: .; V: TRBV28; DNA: TGTGCCAGCAGACTCGGGCCCCGTCGGACAGCTCCCTACGAGCAGTACTTC; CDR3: CASRLGPRRTAPYEQYF
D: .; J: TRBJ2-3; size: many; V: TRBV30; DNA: TGTGCCTGGAGTGGGGTTCTCCCAGGTACGCAGTATTTT; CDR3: CAWSGVLPGTQYF
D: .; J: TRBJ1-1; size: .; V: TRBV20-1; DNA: TGCAGTGCTAGAAAAGGGGGGTACCACACTGAAGCTTTCTTT; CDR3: CSARKGGYHTEAFF
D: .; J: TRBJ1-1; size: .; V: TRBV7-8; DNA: TGTGCCAGCAGCTTAGAAGGAGAACGGCGTGGCACTGAAGCTTTCTTT; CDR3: CASSLEGERRGTEAFF
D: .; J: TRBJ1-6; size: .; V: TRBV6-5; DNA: TGTGCCAGCAGTTACAGGGGTTCACCCCTCCACTTT; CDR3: CASSYRGSPLHF
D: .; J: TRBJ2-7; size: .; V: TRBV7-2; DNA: TGTGCCAGCAGCTTAGGCCTGGAGTACGAGCAGTACTTC; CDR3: CASSLGLEYEQYF
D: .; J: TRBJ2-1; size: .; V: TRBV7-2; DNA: TGTGCCAGCAGCTTATGGGGCGATGAGCAGTTCTTC; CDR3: CASSLWGDEQFF
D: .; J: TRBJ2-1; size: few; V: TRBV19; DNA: TGTGCCAGTAGTATTCTTGGTAGCGGCCACAATGAGCAGTTCTTC; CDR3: CASSILGSGHNEQFF
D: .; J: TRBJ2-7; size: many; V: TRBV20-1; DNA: TGCAGTGCTGCGACCCTCTACGAGCAGTACTTC; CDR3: CSAATLYEQYF
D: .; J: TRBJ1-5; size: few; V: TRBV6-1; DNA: TGTGCCAGCAGTTGGGGGTATAGCAATCAGCCCCAGCATTTT; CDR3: CASSWGYSNQPQHF
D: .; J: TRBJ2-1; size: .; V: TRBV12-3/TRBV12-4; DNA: TGTGCCAGCAGCCCCCAAGGACTCCTCCATGAGCAGTTCTTC; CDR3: CASSPQGLLHEQFF
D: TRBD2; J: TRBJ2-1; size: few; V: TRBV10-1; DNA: TGCGCCAGCAACCTTATAGCGGGGGCCCACAATGAGCAGTTCTTC; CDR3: CASNLIAGAHNEQFF
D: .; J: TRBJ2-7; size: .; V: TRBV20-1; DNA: TGCAGTGCTAGGGAGGGGGCGAGGGAGCAGTACTTC; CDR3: CSAREGAREQYF
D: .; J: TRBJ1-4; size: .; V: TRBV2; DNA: TGTGCCAGCAGTGAAATAAAGAGGGACCTTGAAAAACTGTTTTTT; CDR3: CASSEIKRDLEKLFF
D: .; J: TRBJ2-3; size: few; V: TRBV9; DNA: TGTGCCAGCACCCCGAGAAGGGTACCCACAGATACGCAGTATTTT; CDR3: CASTPRRVPTDTQYF
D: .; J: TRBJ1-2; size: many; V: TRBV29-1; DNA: TGCAGCGTTAAGGGCCGGGACATCGCTAACTATGGCTACACCTTC; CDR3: CSVKGRDIANYGYTF
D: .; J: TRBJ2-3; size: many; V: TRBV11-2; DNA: TGTGCCAGCAGCTTATCAGCCTACCGGGGGGCTAGCACAGATACGCAGTATTTT; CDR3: CASSLSAYRGASTDTQYF
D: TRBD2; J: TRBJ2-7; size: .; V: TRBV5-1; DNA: TGCGCCAGCAGCTTGGAGAGCGGGGGGCCGGACGAGCAGTACTTC; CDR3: CASSLESGGPDEQYF